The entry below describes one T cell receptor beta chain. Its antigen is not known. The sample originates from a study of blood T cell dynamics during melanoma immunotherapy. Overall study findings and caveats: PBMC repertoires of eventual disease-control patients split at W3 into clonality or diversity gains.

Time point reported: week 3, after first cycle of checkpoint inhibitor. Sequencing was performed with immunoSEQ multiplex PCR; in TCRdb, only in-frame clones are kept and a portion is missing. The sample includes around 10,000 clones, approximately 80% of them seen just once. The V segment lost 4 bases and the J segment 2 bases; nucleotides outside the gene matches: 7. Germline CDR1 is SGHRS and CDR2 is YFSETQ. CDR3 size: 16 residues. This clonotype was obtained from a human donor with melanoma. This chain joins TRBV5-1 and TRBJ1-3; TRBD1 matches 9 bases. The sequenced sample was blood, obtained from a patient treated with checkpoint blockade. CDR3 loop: CASSPDGQGTGNTIYF. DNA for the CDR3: TGCGCCAGCAGCCCGGACGGACAGGGGACTGGAAACACCATATATTTT.